These 28 T cell receptor beta chains were all obtained from the same sample, sequenced in a study of T cells in Graves' hyperthyroidism and ophthalmopathy. Amplification yielded TCR beta CDR3 regions, with RNA transcripts as the source. A first-round RT-PCR of the TCR CDR3 used the HTBI primer set. MiXCR, run by TCRdb on the multiplex PCR reads, gives a single entry per CDR3 protein. The table includes approximately 330,000 distinct CDR3 sequences, 18% detected once. The source material was blood. The source is a woman between 45 and 60 years old with Graves' hyperthyroidism.

This clonotype was detected a few times. The rearrangement joins TRBV6-5 to TRBJ1-4, with 10 bases fitting TRBD1. V shed 3 bases and J 8 bases; nucleotides not matched to a gene: 12. Germline CDR1 is MNHEY and CDR2 is SVGAGI. The CDR3 sequence is 17 residues long. CDR3 DNA sequence: TGTGCCAGCAGTTATGACGGTTTTGGACAGGGGGGCGAAAAACTGTTTTTT. Encoded protein: CASSYDGFGQGGEKLFF.

This clonotype was observed at least ten times. The chain recombines TRBV6-1 with TRBJ1-5; TRBD1 is a possible D gene (5 bases). Germline values: CDR1 MNHNS, CDR2 SASEGT. The CDR3 covers 15 residues. The V gene lost 6 bases and the J gene lost 4 bases, with 16 bases spanning the gap. DNA of the CDR3: TGTGCCAGCAGAAGGCTTTTCGGGGGGAATCAGCCCCAGCATTTT. This translates into CASRRLFGGNQPQHF.

This clonotype was observed at least ten times. The chain carries TRBV11-2 and TRBJ2-2; D unclear. The CDR3 extends over 14 amino acids. Trimming removed 3 bases from V and 1 base from J, with 6 bases in between. CDR1 SGHAT and CDR2 FQNNGV come from the germline V gene. Here the CDR3 reads CASSFQENTGELFF. CDR3 DNA: TGTGCCAGCAGCTTTCAGGAGAACACCGGGGAGCTGTTTTTT.

This clonotype was seen a few times. The chain employs TRBV12-5 and TRBJ1-5; 7 bases map to TRBD1. J was trimmed by 6 bases and V by 8 bases; bases with no gene match: 13. CDR3 length equals 15 residues. From germline, CDR1 is LGHNT and CDR2 FRNRAP. The CDR3 region is CASRPSGTVTQPQHF. DNA for the CDR3: TGTGCTAGTAGACCTTCCGGGACAGTTACTCAGCCCCAGCATTTT.

This clonotype was detected a few times. This chain links TRBV10-3 with TRBJ2-7; the D gene is possibly TRBD1 (6 bases). Germline V gives CDR1 ENHRY, CDR2 SYGVKD. This CDR3 is built from 13 residues. Trimming removed 6 bases at V and 3 bases at J, with 12 bases between. The CDR3 sequence is CAISPGQGYEQYF. In DNA form, the CDR3 reads TGTGCCATCAGCCCGGGACAAGGCTACGAGCAGTACTTC.

V and J are TRBV10-3 and TRBJ1-1; possible D gene TRBD1, 5 bases. Germline CDR1 ENHRY, CDR2 SYGVKD. V shed 5 bases and J shed 6 bases, with 16 bases lying between them. This CDR3 is 14 amino acids long. The CDR3 sequence is CAISSSLRGAEAFF. The CDR3 DNA is TGTGCCATCAGTAGCAGCCTCCGGGGGGCTGAAGCTTTCTTT.

This clonotype was picked up many times. The CDR3 is CASSGPSGLETQYF. The CDR3 nucleotides are TGTGCCAGCAGCGGACCTAGCGGGCTAGAGACCCAGTACTTC. The chain links TRBV2 to TRBJ2-5, with TRBD2 identical over 8 bases. The J segment lost 4 bases and the V segment lost 6 bases, leaving 7 bases of the junction unmatched. In germline, CDR1 is SNHLY, CDR2 FYNNEI. This CDR3 spans 14 amino acids.

This sequence joins TRBV7-8 and TRBJ1-2; tentatively, D is TRBD1 (5 bases). This CDR3 has 14 residues. Germline loops: CDR1 SGHVS, CDR2 FQNEAQ. V was trimmed by 2 bases and J by 6 bases, leaving 13 bases between them. The CDR3 coding sequence is TGTGCCAGCAGCTTACTCGGGGGGGGGGATGGCTACACCTTC. This encodes CASSLLGGGDGYTF.

This clonotype was seen many times. CDR3 DNA sequence: TGTGCCAGCACTCCAAGGGGCCCACCCGGCGGGACTGAAGCTTTCTTT. Amino acids: CASTPRGPPGGTEAFF. The chain links TRBV12-3 or TRBV12-4 to TRBJ1-1; possible D gene TRBD1, 5 bases. V lost 7 bases to trimming and J lost 5 bases, with 23 bases between them. The CDR3 extends over 16 amino acids.

The chain recombines TRBV28 with TRBJ2-3; D gene ambiguous. V was clipped by 7 bases and J by 0 bases, with 20 bases between them. The CDR3 is 17 residues long. Germline lookup yields CDR1 MDHEN and CDR2 SYDVKM. The CDR3 bases are TGTGCCAGCACCCAACCCGAGCAAGAGGATAGCACAGATACGCAGTATTTT. Translation gives CASTQPEQEDSTDTQYF.

This clonotype was picked up a small number of times. V usage is TRBV7-6 and J usage is TRBJ2-1, with D possibly matching TRBD2 (5 bases). CDR3 length: 17 amino acids. Germline-derived CDR1 and CDR2 are SGHVS and FNYEAQ. The V and J ends lost 1 base and 0 bases respectively, with 13 bases between them. CDR3 loop: CASSLVRDPSSYNEQFF. CDR3 bases: TGTGCCAGCAGCTTAGTGAGGGATCCGAGCTCCTACAATGAGCAGTTCTTC.

The chain has TRBV5-1 and TRBJ2-7, with 10 bases lining up with TRBD1. V lost 0 bases, J lost 6 bases, and 3 bases stayed unmatched. CDR1 is SGHRS and CDR2 is YFSETQ in the germline V gene. CDR3 length: 14 residues. Here the CDR3 reads CASSLAGQGGEQYF. The CDR3 DNA sequence: TGCGCCAGCAGCTTGGCAGGACAGGGGGGCGAGCAGTACTTC.

This clonotype was seen ten or more times. The rearrangement joins TRBV2 to TRBJ1-5; D is perhaps TRBD1 (6 bases). V was pared by 6 bases and J by 2 bases, with 11 bases between. The germline V gene has CDR1 SNHLY and CDR2 FYNNEI. The CDR3 consists of 14 residues. The CDR3 loop is CASRSQGGNQPQHF. The CDR3 DNA reads TGTGCCAGCAGATCACAGGGTGGCAATCAGCCCCAGCATTTT.

This clonotype was recorded a few times. The chain carries TRBV3-1 and TRBJ2-3, with a weak D call TRBD1 (5 bases). Between the trimmed V and J ends, which lost 3 bases and 4 bases, there was a span of 23 bases. CDR1 and CDR2 (germline): LGHDT, YNNKEL (reference sequence). The CDR3 has 18 amino acids. In DNA form, the CDR3 reads TGTGCCAGCAGCCAGCCCCTGGGGTCGCAGGGCGACGCAGATACGCAGTATTTT. Its translation: CASSQPLGSQGDADTQYF.

This clonotype was seen repeatedly, ten times or more. The V and J genes are TRBV6-2 or TRBV6-3 and TRBJ2-1; D remains ambiguous. The CDR3 is 12 residues long. The germline V gene encodes CDR1 MNHEY and CDR2 SVGEGT. Trimming left V 4 bases short and J 4 bases short, with 5 bases between. CDR3 sequence: CASSWLYNEQFF. The CDR3 coding sequence is TGTGCCAGCAGTTGGTTATACAATGAGCAGTTCTTC.

The rearrangement links TRBV7-9 to TRBJ2-1; D not certain. Trimming pared 1 base from V and 6 bases from J, leaving 7 bases between. The length of the CDR3 is 13 residues. Germline V gives CDR1 SEHNR, CDR2 FQNEAQ (reference sequence). The CDR3 region has the DNA TGTGCCAGCAGCTTAGACTTAACCAATGAGCAGTTCTTC. Protein: CASSLDLTNEQFF.

The sample holds a few counts of this clonotype. This chain joins TRBV5-6 and TRBJ2-2; perhaps TRBD1 as D (5 bases). CDR1 and CDR2 (germline): SGHDT, YYEEEE. Trimming shortened V by 0 bases and J by 7 bases, and 7 bases separated the two germline ends. This CDR3 contains 13 residues. Here the CDR3 DNA reads TGTGCCAGCAGCTTGGGACAGCTCGGGGAGCTGTTTTTT. The encoded protein is CASSLGQLGELFF.

A single count supports this clonotype. The chain links TRBV6-1 to TRBJ2-1; 13 nucleotides agree with TRBD2. The junction had 6 bases not matched to a gene; V was cut back by 5 bases and J by 8 bases. Looked up from germline, CDR1 is MNHNS and CDR2 is SASEGT. CDR3 length equals 15 residues. For the CDR3, the DNA is TGTGCCAGCAGTCGGGGACTAGCGGGACGGGATGAGCAGTTCTTC. Amino acids: CASSRGLAGRDEQFF.

This chain links TRBV3-1 with TRBJ1-1; D remains unclear. CDR3 length equals 14 residues. Looked up from germline, CDR1 is LGHDT and CDR2 is YNNKEL (reference sequence). V lost 2 bases, J lost 4 bases, and 11 bases lay in between. This CDR3 reads CASSQPQAGTEAFF. The CDR3 region has the DNA TGTGCCAGCAGCCAACCCCAGGCGGGCACTGAAGCTTTCTTT.

The chain couples TRBV29-1 to TRBJ1-1, with D possibly TRBD1 on 5 matching bases. CDR3 size: 13 residues. Germline values: CDR1 SQVTM, CDR2 ANQGSEA. Trimming pared 4 bases from V and 1 base from J, leaving 10 bases between. CDR3 protein: CSVGPGGNTEAFF. As DNA, the CDR3 is TGCAGCGTTGGCCCCGGGGGGAACACTGAAGCTTTCTTT.

This clonotype was seen many times. The rearrangement joins TRBV6-1 to TRBJ2-3; 9 bases line up with TRBD2. After removal of 2 bases from V and 6 bases from J, the junction contained 15 bases not matched to a gene. Germline-derived CDR1 and CDR2 are MNHNS and SASEGT. The CDR3 extends over 18 amino acids. The CDR3 nucleotides are TGTGCCAGCAGTGAACCCGTGGGTACTAGCGGGTTCATGGATACGCAGTATTTT. Translated: CASSEPVGTSGFMDTQYF.

This clonotype was seen only a few times. J is TRBJ1-5 and V is TRBV29-1, with D uncertain. V lost 8 bases and J lost 2, with 13 bases in between. Germline V lookup: CDR1 SQVTM, CDR2 ANQGSEA. CDR3 size: 13 residues. CDR3 DNA: TGCAGCCTAAAGGGTGACGGCAATCAGCCCCAGCATTTT. It translates to CSLKGDGNQPQHF.

This clonotype has more than one count but fewer than ten. The chain links TRBV24-1 to TRBJ2-1, with D perhaps matching TRBD2 (6 bases). The V gene lost 9 bases and the J gene lost 5 bases, with 10 bases spanning the gap. This CDR3 comprises 12 residues. Germline assignment: CDR1 KGHDR and CDR2 SFDVKD. The CDR3 sequence: CATGPGDNEQFF. In DNA form, the CDR3 reads TGTGCCACCGGTCCGGGGGACAATGAGCAGTTCTTC.

The CDR3 sequence is CASSMGQAGYTF. The CDR3 DNA sequence: TGTGCCAGCAGCATGGGACAGGCGGGCTACACCTTC. The V and J genes are TRBV7-9 and TRBJ1-2, with TRBD1 identical over 8 bases. V was pared by 5 bases and J by 8 bases, with 4 bases of the junction left unmatched. CDR1 SEHNR and CDR2 FQNEAQ come from the germline V gene (reference sequence). This CDR3 region has 12 residues.

This clonotype was seen ten or more times. The genes are TRBV11-1 and TRBJ2-1; a weak D match, TRBD2 (5 bases). The V and J ends lost 9 bases and 4 bases respectively, with 16 bases between them. The length of the CDR3 is 14 residues. The germline gives CDR1 SGHAT, CDR2 FQDESV (reference sequence). CDR3 sequence: CASRASRGYNEQFF. CDR3 in DNA: TGTGCCAGTCGCGCGAGCCGGGGATACAATGAGCAGTTCTTC.

At least ten counts were recorded for this clonotype. V usage is TRBV7-9 and J usage is TRBJ2-1; perhaps TRBD2 as D (6 bases). The V end lost 7 bases, the J end lost 8 bases, and 15 bases lay between the germline ends. The CDR3 loop spans 13 amino acids. Germline V lookup: CDR1 SEHNR, CDR2 FQNEAQ (reference sequence). As DNA, the CDR3 is TGTGCCAGCATAACGGACTACGGCTATGAGCAGTTCTTC. This translates into CASITDYGYEQFF. The variable domain in full, with the rest retrieved from reference TRBV7-9 and TRBJ2-1, is DTGVSQNPRHKITKRGQNVTFRCDPISEHNRLYWYRQTLGQGPEFLTYFQNEAQLEKSRLLSDRFSAERPKGSFSTLEIQRTEQGDSAMYLCASITDYGYEQFFGPGTRLTVL.

Notes on this clonotype: A much larger clonotype is one base distant, so this may be a read error. The rearrangement uses TRBV7-9 and TRBJ2-7; D may be TRBD2 (5 bases). V was clipped by 4 bases and J by 4 bases, with 17 bases between them. This CDR3 is built from 15 residues. Germline loops: CDR1 SEHNR, CDR2 FQNEAQ (reference sequence). The CDR3, as DNA: TGTGCCAGCAGCTCAACAACCGGACTGGCGTACGAGCAGTACTTC. Translation: CASSSTTGLAYEQYF.

This clonotype was recorded a few times. The chain has TRBV6-1 and TRBJ2-2; D is unresolved. With 1 base removed from V and 4 bases from J, the gap between germline ends came to 7 bases. From germline, CDR1 is MNHNS and CDR2 SASEGT. CDR3 length: 14 amino acids. CDR3 in amino acids: CASSEDLATGELFF. The CDR3 DNA follows: TGTGCCAGCAGTGAAGACCTGGCCACCGGGGAGCTGTTTTTT.